This TCR beta chain stems from a study of blood T cell repertoires in COVID-19. Study-level background: Whether acute or convalescent, the COVID-19 samples came from the United States, Italy and Spain.

In the source study's methods: Amplified reference gene primers provided the basis for estimating nucleated cell counts. Profiling relied on immunoSEQ multiplex PCR, and the TCRdb table lists in-frame clones only, not all of them. Clone size and the V and J calls come from that table; the DNA yielded D and trimming. The sample records about 230,000 clones, more than 80% being singletons. Clinical histories supplied by participants themselves formed the basis of cohort assignment. Two negative PCRs, clearance, or symptom resolution were required of recovered Cohort 3 donors. There are 15 residues in the CDR3. Germline V gene data show CDR1 as SGHVS and CDR2 as FQNEAQ. The ends were cut back, 1 base at V and 8 bases at J, with 15 bases in the middle.

Input material: PBMCs or T cells enriched from blood (not recorded which). V and J are TRBV7-8 and TRBJ2-4, with TRBD1 as a possible D gene (5 bases). This clonotype was obtained from a man between 60 and 75 years old who had recovered from COVID-19. The CDR3 bases are TGTGCCAGCAGCTTAGGATCCAGGGTTTTTGACATTCAGTACTTC. This sequence encodes CASSLGSRVFDIQYF.